This T cell receptor beta chain was observed in a study of Ad26.COV2.S vaccination and SARS-CoV-2 variants. General study findings and limits: Participants given vaccine showed non-spike TCR breadth similar to that of placebo recipients.

In the case of this clone: Its antigen is unidentified.

Sequenced by immunoSEQ multiplex PCR; TCRdb stores in-frame clones only, minus some. The data show about 680,000 clones, with more than 80% seen just once and about 1.5% held by the top ten. The treatment was: around 19 received Ad26.COV2.S at low or high dose, single or two shots; about 5 received placebo; per-sample allocation not given. On day 63 after the first injection, vaccine and placebo recipients gave samples. CDR1 is KGHSH and CDR2 is LQKENI in the germline V gene. The V and J ends lost 3 bases and 5 bases respectively, with 10 bases between them. There are 13 residues in the CDR3. This TCR was recovered from a person aged 18-60 years who received the Ad26.COV2.S COVID-19 vaccine or a placebo. This material consisted of peripheral blood, taken in a trial of Ad26.COV2.S vaccine versus placebo. The gene calls are TRBV18 and TRBJ1-1; a weak D match, TRBD1 (6 bases). The CDR3, as DNA: TGTGCCAGCTCACCGCTCGGACAGACTGAAGCTTTCTTT. The encoded protein is CASSPLGQTEAFF.